Presented here are 32 T cell receptor beta chains from one specimen sequenced in a study of blood T cell repertoires in COVID-19. Libraries were prepared by immunoSEQ multiplex PCR; TCRdb keeps only in-frame clonotypes and omits some of them. This sample yields a few hundred thousand clones, of which about 85% are seen a single time; approximately 5% belongs to the top ten. Specimen: PBMCs or T cells enriched from blood (not recorded which). These receptors all stem from a woman aged 25-40 years who had recovered from COVID-19.

The chain recombines TRBV7-8 with TRBJ2-7, with TRBD2 identical over 8 bases. With V trimmed by 1 base and J by 7 bases, 9 bases remained unmatched. The CDR3 runs 15 residues. The germline V gene has CDR1 SGHVS and CDR2 FQNEAQ. CDR3 DNA: TGTGCCAGCAGCTTAGGAGGCGGGGGGCCGTCGGAGCAGTACTTC. Protein: CASSLGGGGPSEQYF.

This sequence joins TRBV30 and TRBJ2-3; D is possibly TRBD2 (5 bases). This CDR3 comprises 14 residues. Germline V gives CDR1 GTSNPN, CDR2 SVGIG (reference sequence). The V end was cut by 3 bases, the J end by 0 bases, with 10 bases between. CDR3 in amino acids: CAWSVGLSTDTQYF. The CDR3 DNA sequence: TGTGCCTGGAGCGTCGGACTTAGCACAGATACGCAGTATTTT.

V and J are TRBV7-2 and TRBJ1-1, with a possible D match to TRBD1 (5 bases). This CDR3 has 15 amino acids. In germline, CDR1 is SGHTA, CDR2 FQGNSA. Trimming took off 1 base at V and 5 bases at J, with 14 bases between the two ends. The CDR3 loop is CASSLVVGHGTEAFF. CDR3 nucleotide sequence: TGTGCCAGCAGCTTAGTGGTGGGGCATGGTACTGAAGCTTTCTTT.

The chain links TRBV2 to TRBJ2-1; TRBD2 might be the D (5 bases). Germline V lookup: CDR1 SNHLY, CDR2 FYNNEI. This CDR3 comprises 13 residues. V shed 2 bases and J shed 10 bases, with 12 bases lying between them. CDR3 amino acids: CASSEHSAGEQFF. The CDR3 DNA reads TGTGCCAGCAGTGAACATAGCGCAGGAGAGCAGTTCTTC.

The V gene is TRBV5-1, the J gene TRBJ1-1, with TRBD1 identical over 9 bases. The CDR3 runs 14 residues. CDR1 and CDR2 from the germline V gene are SGHRS and YFSETQ. The V gene end was trimmed by 3 bases and the J gene end by 11 bases; junction bases not matched to a gene: 11. In DNA form, the CDR3 reads TGCGCCAGCAGCTCCCTCGACAGGGGGATGGGGGCTTTCTTT. Residues: CASSSLDRGMGAFF.

The J gene is TRBJ2-3, the V gene TRBV5-4; 8 nucleotides agree with TRBD2. Germline V lookup: CDR1 SGHNT, CDR2 YYREEE (reference sequence). CDR3 length: 16 residues. V gave up 0 bases and J gave up 5 bases; unmatched junction bases: 8. The CDR3 here is CASSLGSRGGGDTQYF. For the CDR3, the DNA is TGTGCCAGCAGCTTGGGGAGTCGGGGGGGTGGAGATACGCAGTATTTT.

CDR3 bases: TGTGCCAGCAGGTCCGGGACAGGTGCTTCACCCCTCCACTTT. Protein product: CASRSGTGASPLHF. The chain joins TRBV7-9 to TRBJ1-6; 8 bases are a match to TRBD1. Germline CDR1 reads SEHNR; CDR2 reads FQNEAQ (reference sequence). The CDR3 runs to 14 residues. Losses at the gene ends were 6 bases for V and 9 bases for J; bases not matched to a gene: 7.

The rearrangement links TRBV9 to TRBJ1-2, with TRBD1 matching over 8 bases. The CDR3 contains 14 residues. After removal of 4 bases from V and 8 bases from J, the junction contained 10 bases not matched to a gene. Germline V gene lookup returns CDR1 SGDLS and CDR2 YYNGEE. Written as DNA, the CDR3 is TGTGCCAGCAGCACCGGACAGGGACTTGAAGGCTACACCTTC. Its translation is CASSTGQGLEGYTF.

The CDR3 loop reads CALHTRQGGETQYF. The CDR3, as DNA: TGTGCCTTACACACTCGACAGGGTGGAGAGACCCAGTACTTC. This chain connects TRBV30 to TRBJ2-5; 7 bases are a match to TRBD1. The CDR3 consists of 14 residues. V dropped 7 bases and J dropped 4; count of bases not matched to a gene: 12. Per the germline V gene, CDR1 is GTSNPN and CDR2 is SVGIG (reference sequence).

This sequence joins TRBV19 and TRBJ1-3; D is uncertain. Germline CDR1 is LNHDA and CDR2 is SQIVND (reference sequence). The CDR3 has 15 amino acids. V was clipped by 3 bases and J by 1 base, with 10 bases between them. CDR3 coding DNA: TGTGCCAGTAGTATTGAGGGAACGTCTGGAAACACCATATATTTT. Its protein product is CASSIEGTSGNTIYF.

The chain's CDR3 is CASSILRDTTPNYGYTF. CDR3 nucleotide sequence: TGTGCCAGTAGTATCCTCCGGGACACAACCCCTAACTATGGCTACACCTTC. The rearrangement uses TRBV19 and TRBJ1-2, with D perhaps matching TRBD1 (6 bases). The V gene lost 3 bases and the J gene lost 0 bases, with 17 bases spanning the gap. The V gene's germline CDR1 is LNHDA and CDR2 SQIVND (reference sequence). The CDR3 extends over 17 amino acids.

The chain couples TRBV18 to TRBJ2-3, with 7 bases aligning to TRBD2. Germline loops: CDR1 KGHSH, CDR2 LQKENI. V trimming: 3 bases; J trimming: 2 bases; junction bases outside the gene matches: 8. The CDR3 is made up of 16 amino acids. The CDR3 DNA reads as TGTGCCAGCTCACCCCTGACCGGGGGGTTCACAGATACGCAGTATTTT. Residues: CASSPLTGGFTDTQYF.

The genes are TRBV4-1 and TRBJ1-2, with D possibly TRBD1 on 5 matching bases. The CDR3 runs 16 residues. Between the trimmed V and J ends, which lost 0 bases and 4 bases, there was a span of 15 bases. CDR1 is MGHRA, CDR2 YSYEKL, per germline. CDR3 nucleotides: TGCGCCAGCAGCCAAGAGCAGGGCGCAATGAGCTATGGCTACACCTTC. Translating it yields CASSQEQGAMSYGYTF.

The chain has TRBV7-2 and TRBJ2-2, with 15 bases aligning to TRBD2. V shed 3 bases and J 1 base; nucleotides not matched to a gene: 0. The CDR3 has 17 residues. The germline V gene has CDR1 SGHTA and CDR2 FQGNSA. The CDR3 DNA reads TGTGCCAGCAGCTTGGGACTAGCGGGGGGGAACACCGGGGAGCTGTTTTTT. Residues: CASSLGLAGGNTGELFF.

The CDR3 loop is CSASVVSSGNTIYF. CDR3 DNA sequence: TGCAGTGCTAGTGTGGTCAGCTCTGGAAACACCATATATTTT. The rearrangement links TRBV20-1 to TRBJ1-3; D remains ambiguous. Trimming pared 3 bases from V and 0 bases from J, leaving 9 bases between. The CDR3 loop spans 14 amino acids. CDR1 DFQATT and CDR2 SNEGSKA come from the germline V gene (reference sequence).

The V and J genes are TRBV5-6 and TRBJ2-5; no firm D call. Trimming left V 2 bases short and J 1 base short, with 9 bases between. Looked up from germline, CDR1 is SGHDT and CDR2 is YYEEEE. CDR3 size: 14 residues. The CDR3 DNA is TGTGCCAGCAGCTTAAGAACAGCCCAAGAGACCCAGTACTTC. Its translation: CASSLRTAQETQYF.

This chain connects TRBV3-1 (or the pseudogene TRBV3-2) to TRBJ1-6; D is ambiguous. Germline V gene data show CDR1 as LGHDT and CDR2 as YNNKEL (reference sequence). V was shortened by 3 bases and J by 3 bases, with 9 bases between the two germline ends. This CDR3 contains 15 residues. The CDR3 here is CASSQNSGYNSPLHF. The CDR3 bases are TGTGCCAGCAGCCAGAATAGCGGCTATAATTCACCCCTCCACTTT.

The chain carries TRBV5-1 and TRBJ2-3; 12 positions agree with TRBD2. J gave up 1 base and V 6 bases, and 6 bases lay outside the gene matches. The CDR3 spans 16 residues. Germline V gene sequence: CDR1 SGHRS, CDR2 YFSETQ. CDR3 in amino acids: CASTPSGGARTDTQYF. The CDR3 coding sequence is TGCGCCAGCACCCCTAGCGGGGGGGCGCGCACAGATACGCAGTATTTT. The full variable domain, with the rest looked up from reference TRBV5-1 and TRBJ2-3, is KAGVTQTPRYLIKTRGQQVTLSCSPISGHRSVSWYQQTPGQGLQFLFEYFSETQRNKGNFPGRFSGRQFSNSRSEMNVSTLELGDSALYLCASTPSGGARTDTQYFGPGTRLTVL.

Turning to this clone: The identical CDR3 is also encoded by other nucleotide sequences in the sample. This chain links TRBV12-5 with TRBJ1-1; no clear D. Germline V gives CDR1 LGHNT, CDR2 FRNRAP. V was shortened by 2 bases and J by 5 bases, with 9 bases between the two germline ends. This CDR3 has 13 residues. CDR3 DNA: TGTGCTAGTGGTTTGACGGGAGGAACTGAAGCTTTCTTT. Amino acids: CASGLTGGTEAFF.

V and J are TRBV27 and TRBJ1-6; D might be TRBD1 (6 bases). The germline V gene encodes CDR1 MNHEY and CDR2 SMNVEV (reference sequence). The CDR3 has 16 residues. Trimming cost V 6 bases and J 2 bases, with 14 bases left between them. This chain's CDR3 is CASRQGLFPYNSPLHF. The CDR3 coding sequence is TGTGCCAGCAGACAGGGTTTATTCCCCTATAATTCACCCCTCCACTTT.

The chain links TRBV12-3 or TRBV12-4 to TRBJ2-1; unclear D gene. The CDR3 spans 12 residues. Trimming stripped 2 bases from V and 10 bases from J, with 9 bases between. CDR3 bases: TGTGCCAGCAGTTTAAGAGCGTTCGAGCAGTTCTTC. Translated: CASSLRAFEQFF.

The J gene is TRBJ1-5, the V gene TRBV12-5; 7 positions match TRBD1. CDR1 and CDR2 (germline): LGHNT, FRNRAP. CDR3 length: 16 residues. The V segment lost 7 bases and the J segment 6 bases; nucleotides outside the gene matches: 15. CDR3 nucleotides: TGTGCTAGTGCTGACCCCCCGGCAGGGGGAAGTCAGCCCCAGCATTTT. This translates into CASADPPAGGSQPQHF.

V gene TRBV5-4 combines with J gene TRBJ1-4, with D tentatively TRBD1 (5 bases). From germline, CDR1 is SGHNT and CDR2 YYREEE (reference sequence). The CDR3 loop spans 18 amino acids. Trimming took 3 bases from V and 0 from J, leaving 18 bases between them. The CDR3 region is CASSSLGEGDTTNEKLFF. In DNA, the CDR3 is TGTGCCAGCAGCTCCTTGGGGGAGGGAGACACAACTAATGAAAAACTGTTTTTT.

This clone was detected a few times. For the CDR3, the DNA is TGTGCCAGCAGTTACGACAGGGTGGATGGCTACACCTTC. Encoded protein: CASSYDRVDGYTF. The V call is TRBV6-5, the J call TRBJ1-2; 7 nucleotides match TRBD1. This CDR3 spans 13 amino acids. The V gene's germline CDR1 is MNHEY and CDR2 SVGAGI. The V and J ends lost 2 bases and 6 bases, in that order; junction bases with no gene match: 3.

Notes on this clone: Other DNA sequences in this specimen translate into the identical CDR3. The chain carries TRBV7-2 and TRBJ2-7; D is unresolved. CDR3 length: 12 amino acids. Deletions cut 5 bases from V and 0 bases from J, with 5 bases between. Germline-derived CDR1 and CDR2 are SGHTA and FQGNSA. CDR3 nucleotide sequence: TGTGCCAGCAGCCCCTCCTCCTACGAGCAGTACTTC. This codes for CASSPSSYEQYF.

This clone has only one observation. The V and J genes are TRBV5-1 and TRBJ2-7; D is ambiguous. The V end was cut by 0 bases, the J end by 0 bases, with 13 bases between. This CDR3 has 16 amino acids. Germline V gene lookup returns CDR1 SGHRS and CDR2 YFSETQ. CDR3 in DNA: TGCGCCAGCAGCTTGGGTGGGTCAAGGAGCTCCTACGAGCAGTACTTC. Amino acids: CASSLGGSRSSYEQYF.

The chain uses TRBV19 and TRBJ1-3, with D perhaps matching TRBD1 (5 bases). V was cut by 9 bases and J by 3 bases, with 18 bases left in between. Germline V lookup: CDR1 LNHDA, CDR2 SQIVND (reference sequence). CDR3 length: 15 residues. The CDR3 region has the DNA TGTGCCAGCCAAGAGCGGGGCAGGAGTGGAAACACCATATATTTT. The encoded protein is CASQERGRSGNTIYF.

The chain employs TRBV4-1 and TRBJ2-7, with 9 positions matching TRBD1. Unmatched junction bases numbered 11, after V lost 3 bases and J lost 5 bases. The CDR3 runs 16 residues. The germline V gene has CDR1 MGHRA and CDR2 YSYEKL. The CDR3 DNA reads as TGCGCCAGCAGCCAGACGTCCCTGACAGGGGGTAACGAGCAGTACTTC. Protein product: CASSQTSLTGGNEQYF.

The chain couples TRBV3-1 (or the pseudogene TRBV3-2) to TRBJ1-2; TRBD1 matches 10 bases. V lost 1 base and J lost 1; bases outside the gene matches: 6. The germline V gene encodes CDR1 LGHDT and CDR2 YNNKEL (reference sequence). This CDR3 has 17 amino acids. The CDR3 sequence: CASSQGGQGSGNYGYTF. The DNA of the CDR3 is TGTGCCAGCAGCCAAGGGGGACAGGGGAGCGGTAACTATGGCTACACCTTC.

V gene TRBV2 combines with J gene TRBJ1-2; TRBD1 is a possible D gene (5 bases). This CDR3 comprises 12 residues. Germline V lookup: CDR1 SNHLY, CDR2 FYNNEI. V gave up 6 bases and J gave up 4 bases, with 9 bases separating them. CDR3 amino acids: CASRTDTYGYTF. CDR3 coding DNA: TGTGCCAGCAGGACGGACACCTATGGCTACACCTTC.

The chain links TRBV30 to TRBJ1-5, with D unresolved. The ends were cut back, 2 bases at V and 1 base at J, with 6 bases in the middle. Germline V gene data show CDR1 as GTSNPN and CDR2 as SVGIG (reference sequence). This CDR3 spans 13 amino acids. In DNA, the CDR3 is TGTGCCTGGAGTCCCGGGAGCAATCAGCCCCAGCATTTT. It codes for CAWSPGSNQPQHF.

This chain connects TRBV9 to TRBJ1-3, with 9 positions matching TRBD1. This CDR3 has 16 amino acids. CDR1 SGDLS and CDR2 YYNGEE come from the germline V gene. J lost 0 bases, V lost 2 bases, and 3 bases had no gene match. Written as DNA, the CDR3 is TGTGCCAGCAGCGTCGGGACAGGGATCTCTGGAAACACCATATATTTT. Its protein product is CASSVGTGISGNTIYF.